This TCR beta chain was documented in a study of response to subunit inactivated influenza vaccine. The CDR3 is 18 residues long. Trimming took off 0 bases at V and 2 bases at J, with 19 bases between the two ends. Looked up from germline, CDR1 is KGHDR and CDR2 is SFDVKD. TCRdb reprocessed the RT-PCR reads via MiXCR and lists one record per CDR3 protein. The data show some 800,000 distinct CDR3 sequences, 21% seen once. On this clonotype: Antigen unknown.

Study findings and constraints: It was suggested by the authors that few new T cells are recruited by each seasonal influenza vaccination.

The sequence derives from a man aged 45 to 65 who received an inactivated influenza vaccine. Sequenced here: PBMCs from blood, sampled 5 to 6 days after vaccination. The rearrangement joins TRBV24-1 to TRBJ2-7; D is perhaps TRBD1 (6 bases). CDR3 bases: TGTGCCACCAGTGATTTGAACTGTGCCCCTTGGACAGCCTACGAGCAGTACTTC. Translation: CATSDLNCAPWTAYEQYF.